Listed below are T cell receptor beta chains from one sample, sequenced in a study of blood T cell repertoires in COVID-19. The table came from immunoSEQ multiplex PCR; TCRdb's copy has only in-frame clones and leaves some out. This table holds 300,000 to 400,000 clones, roughly 90% found once. Sequenced sample: PBMCs or T cells enriched from blood (not recorded which). The receptors derive from a man in his 60s who had recovered from COVID-19. Each CDR3 is given with its conserved first and last residue. A D gene is named only where the DNA matches it firmly. The listing skips clone size in some rows; elsewhere it reads once, few, many or a size class.

abundance: .
v_gene: TRBV5-1
j_gene: TRBJ2-2
d_gene: TRBD2
CDR3aa: CASSGGLAKNTGELFF
CDR3nt: TGCGCCAGCAGCGGGGGACTAGCAAAGAACACCGGGGAGCTGTTTTTT

abundance: once
v_gene: TRBV12-3/TRBV12-4
j_gene: TRBJ2-2
d_gene: .
CDR3aa: CASSSVGELFF
CDR3nt: TGTGCCAGCAGTTCCGTAGGGGAGCTGTTTTTT

abundance: .
v_gene: TRBV19
j_gene: TRBJ1-1
d_gene: TRBD1
CDR3aa: CASSDGTGQAFF
CDR3nt: TGTGCCAGTAGTGACGGGACAGGCCAGGCTTTCTTT

abundance: .
v_gene: TRBV2
j_gene: TRBJ1-5
d_gene: .
CDR3aa: CASRDGAGNQPQHF
CDR3nt: TGTGCCAGCAGAGACGGCGCGGGCAATCAGCCCCAGCATTTT

abundance: .
v_gene: TRBV18
j_gene: TRBJ2-3
d_gene: .
CDR3aa: CASSPPVRGADTQYF
CDR3nt: TGTGCCAGCTCACCACCGGTAAGGGGCGCGGATACGCAGTATTTT

abundance: .
v_gene: TRBV5-1
j_gene: TRBJ2-5
d_gene: .
CDR3aa: CASRLAQGGETQYF
CDR3nt: TGCGCCAGCAGGTTGGCCCAGGGGGGAGAGACCCAGTACTTC

abundance: .
v_gene: TRBV5-1
j_gene: TRBJ2-5
d_gene: .
CDR3aa: CASSTTGQETQYF
CDR3nt: TGCGCCAGCAGCACGACAGGCCAAGAGACCCAGTACTTC

abundance: .
v_gene: TRBV9
j_gene: TRBJ1-5
d_gene: .
CDR3aa: CASSATGNQPQHF
CDR3nt: TGTGCCAGCAGTGCAACAGGGAATCAGCCCCAGCATTTT

abundance: .
v_gene: TRBV5-1
j_gene: TRBJ1-1
d_gene: TRBD1
CDR3aa: CASSYNGQGDEAFF
CDR3nt: TGCGCCAGCAGCTACAACGGACAGGGGGATGAAGCTTTCTTT

abundance: .
v_gene: TRBV20-1
j_gene: TRBJ1-1
d_gene: .
CDR3aa: CSASLGGAFTEAFF
CDR3nt: TGCAGTGCTAGTTTGGGGGGGGCGTTCACTGAAGCTTTCTTT

abundance: .
v_gene: TRBV7-2
j_gene: TRBJ2-1
d_gene: TRBD1
CDR3aa: CASSLRTGMENEQFF
CDR3nt: TGTGCCAGCAGCTTGAGGACAGGGATGGAAAATGAGCAGTTCTTC

abundance: .
v_gene: TRBV10-3
j_gene: TRBJ2-7
d_gene: TRBD1
CDR3aa: CAISEPPGQGSYEQYF
CDR3nt: TGTGCCATCAGTGAGCCCCCGGGACAGGGAAGCTACGAGCAGTACTTC

abundance: .
v_gene: TRBV7-7
j_gene: TRBJ2-5
d_gene: TRBD2
CDR3aa: CASSLVSGRLGTQYF
CDR3nt: TGTGCTAGCAGCTTAGTTAGCGGGAGGCTAGGGACCCAGTACTTC

abundance: .
v_gene: TRBV3-1/TRBV3-2
j_gene: TRBJ2-7
d_gene: TRBD2
CDR3aa: CASSPTSGTSYEQYF
CDR3nt: TGTGCCAGCAGCCCAACTAGCGGTACTTCCTACGAGCAGTACTTC

abundance: .
v_gene: TRBV4-1
j_gene: TRBJ1-1
d_gene: TRBD1
CDR3aa: CASSHLDRGVNTEAFF
CDR3nt: TGCGCCAGCAGCCACCTAGACAGGGGAGTGAACACTGAAGCTTTCTTT

abundance: .
v_gene: TRBV4-3
j_gene: TRBJ1-3
d_gene: TRBD1
CDR3aa: CASSRRTGNTIYF
CDR3nt: TGCGCCAGCAGCCGTCGGACAGGGAACACCATATATTTT

abundance: .
v_gene: TRBV30
j_gene: TRBJ2-1
d_gene: .
CDR3aa: CAWSGVLARNEQFF
CDR3nt: TGTGCCTGGAGTGGGGTGCTAGCGCGGAATGAGCAGTTCTTC

abundance: .
v_gene: TRBV19
j_gene: TRBJ2-1
d_gene: TRBD2
CDR3aa: CASSGGGLAGGARSNEQFF
CDR3nt: TGTGCCAGTAGTGGAGGGGGACTAGCGGGAGGTGCCCGGTCCAATGAGCAGTTCTTC

abundance: .
v_gene: TRBV9
j_gene: TRBJ1-3
d_gene: .
CDR3aa: CASSVDGYAGNTIYF
CDR3nt: TGTGCCAGCAGCGTCGACGGGTACGCTGGAAACACCATATATTTT

abundance: .
v_gene: TRBV9
j_gene: TRBJ2-1
d_gene: .
CDR3aa: CASSEGLLAVEQFF
CDR3nt: TGTGCCAGCAGCGAGGGTCTACTAGCAGTTGAGCAGTTCTTC

abundance: .
v_gene: TRBV4-1
j_gene: TRBJ2-7
d_gene: TRBD2
CDR3aa: CASSTPGLAGVSEQYF
CDR3nt: TGCGCCAGCAGCACACCAGGACTAGCGGGAGTTTCCGAGCAGTACTTC

abundance: .
v_gene: TRBV5-1
j_gene: TRBJ2-5
d_gene: TRBD2
CDR3aa: CASSLGAGGRVETQYF
CDR3nt: TGCGCCAGCAGCTTGGGGGCCGGGGGGAGAGTAGAGACCCAGTACTTC

abundance: .
v_gene: TRBV5-6
j_gene: TRBJ1-4
d_gene: .
CDR3aa: CASSLGTDRNEKLFF
CDR3nt: TGTGCCAGCAGCTTGGGGACAGATAGAAATGAAAAACTGTTTTTT

abundance: .
v_gene: TRBV2
j_gene: TRBJ1-2
d_gene: .
CDR3aa: CASSEGPGLVYGYTF
CDR3nt: TGTGCCAGCAGTGAAGGTCCAGGGCTGGTCTATGGCTACACCTTC

abundance: .
v_gene: TRBV6-4
j_gene: TRBJ2-1
d_gene: TRBD2
CDR3aa: CASSLAGGEQFF
CDR3nt: TGTGCCAGTTCACTAGCGGGAGGTGAGCAGTTCTTC

abundance: .
v_gene: TRBV3-1/TRBV3-2
j_gene: TRBJ2-1
d_gene: TRBD2
CDR3aa: CASRQTSGSLGEQFF
CDR3nt: TGTGCCAGCAGACAGACTAGCGGGAGTCTGGGTGAGCAGTTCTTC

abundance: .
v_gene: TRBV7-2
j_gene: TRBJ1-5
d_gene: .
CDR3aa: CASSLGLEARNQPQHF
CDR3nt: TGTGCCAGCAGCTTAGGCTTGGAGGCGCGCAATCAGCCCCAGCATTTT

abundance: .
v_gene: TRBV7-3
j_gene: TRBJ2-3
d_gene: .
CDR3aa: CASSLLGADTQYF
CDR3nt: TGTGCCAGCAGCTTACTCGGGGCAGATACGCAGTATTTT

abundance: .
v_gene: TRBV2
j_gene: TRBJ2-1
d_gene: TRBD2
CDR3aa: CASRYGGASGRENYNEQFF
CDR3nt: TGTGCCAGCCGCTACGGTGGGGCTAGCGGGAGGGAAAATTACAATGAGCAGTTCTTC